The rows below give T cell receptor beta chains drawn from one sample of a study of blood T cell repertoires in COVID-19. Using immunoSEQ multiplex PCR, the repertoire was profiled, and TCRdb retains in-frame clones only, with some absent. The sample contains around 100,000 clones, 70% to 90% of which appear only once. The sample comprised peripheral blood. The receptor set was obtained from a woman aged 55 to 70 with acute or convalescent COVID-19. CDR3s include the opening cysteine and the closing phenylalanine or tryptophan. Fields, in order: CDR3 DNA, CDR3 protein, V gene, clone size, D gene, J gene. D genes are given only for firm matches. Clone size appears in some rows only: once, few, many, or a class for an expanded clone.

TGTGCCAGCAGCCAGGCCACGCACCGCCCCGGGACAGCCTACAATGAGCAGTTCTTC	CASSQATHRPGTAYNEQFF	TRBV3-1/TRBV3-2	few	TRBD1	TRBJ2-1
TGCGCCAGCAGCTTGGGACAGGGAAATAATGAAAAACTGTTTTTT	CASSLGQGNNEKLFF	TRBV5-1	once	TRBD1	TRBJ1-4
TGTGCCACCAGCAGAGATGCGGGACAGACCTACGAGCAGTACTTC	CATSRDAGQTYEQYF	TRBV15	NA	NA	TRBJ2-7
TGTGCCAGTAGGGACAGTGACACTTACACTGAAGCTTTCTTT	CASRDSDTYTEAFF	TRBV19	few	NA	TRBJ1-1
TGCGCCAGCAGTGTAGGGCTAGCGGGAGCATCCATTGAGCAGTTCTTC	CASSVGLAGASIEQFF	TRBV10-1	few	TRBD2	TRBJ2-1
TGTGCCAGCAGCCAAGAGACCAGAGCGGGAGGGCCAGATACGCAGTATTTT	CASSQETRAGGPDTQYF	TRBV3-1/TRBV3-2	few	TRBD2	TRBJ2-3
TGCGCCAGCAGCTTGTTTATTCAGATTAGCACAGATACGCAGTATTTT	CASSLFIQISTDTQYF	TRBV5-1	NA	NA	TRBJ2-3
TGCGCCAGCAGCCAAGGGGATAGCGGGGGCAATGAGCAGTTCTTC	CASSQGDSGGNEQFF	TRBV4-1	once	TRBD2	TRBJ2-1
TGTGCCAGCAGCCTCAATCCGAACACCGGGGAGCTGTTTTTT	CASSLNPNTGELFF	TRBV3-1/TRBV3-2	NA	NA	TRBJ2-2
TGTGCCAGCAGTGAGGGACAGGTCCTATACAATGAGCAGTTCTTC	CASSEGQVLYNEQFF	TRBV2	NA	TRBD1	TRBJ2-1
TGTGCCAGCAGTTGGATCGCGGTGGGGAGCTTAGAGACCCAGTACTTC	CASSWIAVGSLETQYF	TRBV6-8	NA	NA	TRBJ2-5
TGTGCCAGCAGCTCCTTCGGGACTGAAGCTTTCTTT	CASSSFGTEAFF	TRBV7-3	NA	NA	TRBJ1-1
TGTGCCAGCAGCCCGGGACTAGCGGGAGGTCGCGGGTGGGCGCAGTATTTT	CASSPGLAGGRGWAQYF	TRBV11-3	once	TRBD2	TRBJ2-3
TGTGCCAGCAGTCCTTTCGGGTCCAGCTCCTACAATGAGCAGTTCTTC	CASSPFGSSSYNEQFF	TRBV14	NA	NA	TRBJ2-1
TGCAGTGCTAGTGAATCCGGGACAGCATTTCAGCCCCAGCATTTT	CSASESGTAFQPQHF	TRBV20-1	NA	TRBD1	TRBJ1-5
TGTGCCACCAGCAGAGATTTGGGGGTAGCGGGAGTCGGAGAGACCCAGTACTTC	CATSRDLGVAGVGETQYF	TRBV15	NA	TRBD2	TRBJ2-5
TGTGCCAGTAGTACACTTCCTCCGGGACTAGCGGGAGGGTCCACCGGGGAGCTGTTTTTT	CASSTLPPGLAGGSTGELFF	TRBV19	NA	TRBD2	TRBJ2-2
TGTGCCATCAGTGTCGGGGGAAACACTGAAGCTTTCTTT	CAISVGGNTEAFF	TRBV10-3	NA	NA	TRBJ1-1
TGTGCCAGCAGTTTACCCGGGACTAGCGGGTTGTATGAGCAGTTCTTC	CASSLPGTSGLYEQFF	TRBV27	NA	TRBD2	TRBJ2-1
TGTGCCAGCAGCCAAGATTGGGGACTAGGGTACGAGCAGTACTTC	CASSQDWGLGYEQYF	TRBV14	once	TRBD2	TRBJ2-7
TGTGCCAGCAGCCCCGAGCGGGAGCAGTTCTTC	CASSPEREQFF	TRBV11-2	NA	NA	TRBJ2-1
TGCGCCAGCAGCTTGTGGGGGACTGCGGGAAACACCATATATTTT	CASSLWGTAGNTIYF	TRBV5-1	once	NA	TRBJ1-3
TGTGCCATCAGTGAGGCGGGACTAGCCTACGAGCAGTACTTC	CAISEAGLAYEQYF	TRBV10-3	NA	TRBD2	TRBJ2-7
TGTGCCAGTAGTAGCCGGGACAGGGGTACCCATAGCAATCAGCCCCAGCATTTT	CASSSRDRGTHSNQPQHF	TRBV19	NA	TRBD1	TRBJ1-5
TGCGCCAGCAGCTACAGCGGGAGCGCACCGCACAATGAGCAGTTCTTC	CASSYSGSAPHNEQFF	TRBV5-1	NA	TRBD2	TRBJ2-1
TGTGCCAGCAAGACCTCGGGTACCCTCCACTTT	CASKTSGTLHF	TRBV27	NA	NA	TRBJ1-6
TGTGCTAGTGGTTTCGGGGGGCTTAACTATGGCTACACCTTC	CASGFGGLNYGYTF	TRBV12-5	NA	NA	TRBJ1-2
TGTGCCAGCAGGCCGGGACAGGGAAATCAGCCCCAGCATTTT	CASRPGQGNQPQHF	TRBV27	NA	TRBD1	TRBJ1-5
TGTGCCAGCAGCCTGGGACATCGGAACTATGGCTACACCTTC	CASSLGHRNYGYTF	TRBV28	NA	NA	TRBJ1-2
TGTGCCTGGACCGGGACTAGCGGGCGCAAAGAGACCCAGTACTTC	CAWTGTSGRKETQYF	TRBV30	NA	TRBD2	TRBJ2-5
TGTGCCAGCAGGGAGGGACAGGGGCCCAATCAGCCCCAGCATTTT	CASREGQGPNQPQHF	TRBV28	NA	TRBD1	TRBJ1-5
TGTGCCAGCTCACTCAGACAGGGGGCATCCACCGGGGAGCTGTTTTTT	CASSLRQGASTGELFF	TRBV18	NA	TRBD1	TRBJ2-2